This T cell receptor (beta chain) was found in a study of T cells in Graves' hyperthyroidism and ophthalmopathy (dated by TCRdb to the late 2010s). For context, the study as a whole: A discovery cohort of 95 to 100 patients, roughly 45 with Graves' ophthalmopathy and about 58 with stable Graves' hyperthyroidism, was used to find distinguishing TCR V-J signatures. An independent validation cohort of around 19 hyperthyroidism patients and about 16 patients who later progressed to ophthalmopathy tested prospective prediction of ophthalmopathy. For training and testing, the 100 or so patients in the discovery cohort were randomly divided in a 7:3 ratio. Thyroid tissue and blood T-cell repertoires from about 6 Graves' hyperthyroidism patients were also compared in the study. After sampling, hyperthyroidism patients received methimazole starting at 30 mg daily, and ophthalmopathy patients received high-dose intravenous methylprednisolone. TCR Vbeta CDR3 sequencing of some 140 peripheral blood samples (roughly 43 ophthalmopathy, about 80 hyperthyroidism and some 17 progressor patients) is reported in the paper. The study at large found these results: No statistical method was used to fix the sample size in advance, and group allocation was not hidden from the investigators. During validation, the model predicted progression to ophthalmopathy a median of approximately six months ahead of onset, with 60% to 71% sensitivity and almost 75% specificity. Ophthalmopathy was separated from stable hyperthyroidism by a 13 V-J signature model, with 87.88% sensitivity and 81% to 82% specificity obtained in cross-validation and 80%/75% obtained in testing. Most expanded thyroid clonotypes (frequency above 0.001) were also detected in blood, suggesting blood repertoires may reflect thyroid immune responses.

Amplification of TCR beta CDR3 regions was carried out from RNA transcripts. A first-round RT-PCR of the TCR CDR3 used the HTBI primer set with the Qiagen OneStep RT-PCR kit. A second multiplex PCR round built the libraries, followed by size selection and purification. Libraries were sequenced paired-end with 100 bp reads on an Illumina HiSeq2000. The study's processing was this. Raw data were processed with SOAPnuke, discarding reads with adapters, uncalled bases, mean Phred below 15, or no exact constant-primer or identifier match. High-quality paired reads were merged with COPE v1.2.5, and unique nucleotide sequences were defined as clonotypes. MiTCR v1.1 was used to align the clonotypes against IMGT TRBV, TRBD and TRBJ reference segments. The analysis was restricted to V-J combinations with a frequency above 0.0001, which together covered 99% to 99.2% of the repertoires. The TCS score was defined as F50 (clonal expansion) divided by E x V (chaos), with BLOSUM62-based TCRdist calculated between CDR3 peptides within each V-J. Welch's t-statistics and random forest reduced just over 500 V-J features to about 13, which were used in a naive Bayes classifier (R e1071). TCRdb handled the public reads itself, with Q25 trimming in fastp and clone calling in MiXCR, and kept productive beta chains. Each CDR3 protein appears once, grouped with its most common genes and DNA. V and J calls and clone size were set by TCRdb, not the authors. A total of under 700,000 distinct CDR3 sequences appear in this sample, approximately 44% of them only once. The ten largest clones take up about 8.2% of the sample.

A patient counted as having stable Graves' hyperthyroidism if no progression to ophthalmopathy occurred over 18 months of follow-up. Hyperthyroidism patients were newly diagnosed, had a disease duration of under 2 months, and were aged 18 to 65 years. Exclusion was applied to patients with uncontrolled infections, other autoimmune diseases, pregnancy or lactation. Diagnoses relied on clinical symptoms, serum thyroxine and TRAb, thyroid ultrasound and orbital computed tomography. Total RNA was extracted with Trizol reagent, and quality was checked on an Agilent 2100 Bioanalyzer. Regarding this clonotype: The target of this receptor is not known. Base qualities are not provided; no much larger clone lies one nucleotide away.

At the junction V is shortened by 6 bases and J by 11 bases, with 16 bases in between. Counted from cysteine to phenylalanine, this CDR3 has 13 amino acids. Only CDR3 DNA is held: 39 bases, read in frame from base 1. The germline V gene yields SGHTA for CDR1 and FQGNSA for CDR2. This receptor was taken from a woman younger than 30 with Graves' hyperthyroidism. Donor details come from another sample of the same person, matched by shared clones. Source material: peripheral blood or thyroid tissue (not recorded which). The chain is assembled from TRBV7-2 and TRBJ1-4; a confident D gene designation cannot be given. CDR3 region: CASSLSSTGKLFF. The sequenced DNA: TGTGCCAGCAGTTTATCGAGTACGGGGAAACTGTTTTTT.